This passage covers 28 T cell receptor beta chains from one sample sequenced in a study of cytomegalovirus exposure and HLA in healthy donors. The PCR made use of 60 Vbeta and 13 Jbeta primers. Profiling relied on immunoSEQ multiplex PCR, and the TCRdb table lists in-frame clones only, not all of them. The table has about 190,000 clones, around 83% seen once. The sample comprised PBMCs. The receptor set was obtained from a woman aged 40 to 55 in good health and CMV-seronegative.

The genes are TRBV7-2 and TRBJ2-5; 14 positions agree with TRBD2. The germline V gene encodes CDR1 SGHTA and CDR2 FQGNSA. The ends lost 11 bases at V and 4 bases at J; junction bases unmatched: 12. The CDR3 runs to 16 residues. CDR3 protein: CAVVGTSGRTGETQYF. The CDR3 DNA follows: TGTGCCGTAGTAGGGACTAGCGGGAGAACGGGAGAGACCCAGTACTTC. The entire variable domain, with the rest obtained from reference TRBV7-2 and TRBJ2-5, is as follows: GAGVSQSPSNKVTEKGKDVELRCDPISGHTALYWYRQSLGQGLEFLIYFQGNSAPDKSGLPSDRFSAERTGGSVSTLTIQRTQQEDSAVYLCAVVGTSGRTGETQYFGPGTRLLVL.

The genes are TRBV2 and TRBJ2-1; tentatively, D is TRBD2 (7 bases). CDR3 size: 15 residues. Trimming pared 8 bases from V and 1 base from J, leaving 15 bases between. CDR1 and CDR2 from the germline V gene are SNHLY and FYNNEI. The CDR3: CASDWGGPSYNEQFF. The CDR3 DNA follows: TGTGCCAGCGACTGGGGGGGGCCTTCCTACAATGAGCAGTTCTTC.

This clone was found once. This chain joins TRBV5-1 and TRBJ2-1, with 8 bases that match TRBD2. CDR3 size: 19 residues. Trimming removed 4 bases from V and 4 bases from J; junction bases left unmatched: 19. CDR1 and CDR2 from the germline V gene are SGHRS and YFSETQ. The CDR3 bases are TGCGCCAGCAGCCCCCCCGGGAGCGGGAGTTCCATAGCTTACAATGAGCAGTTCTTC. This codes for CASSPPGSGSSIAYNEQFF.

The V gene is TRBV30, the J gene TRBJ1-1, with D perhaps TRBD1 (5 bases). Trimming removed 3 bases at V and 9 bases at J, with 17 bases between. The CDR3 is 13 residues long. Per germline, CDR1 GTSNPN and CDR2 SVGIG (reference sequence). The CDR3 spells CAWRGVGPRKAFF. DNA for the CDR3: TGTGCCTGGAGGGGCGTGGGGCCCAGGAAAGCTTTCTTT.

The chain joins TRBV4-3 to TRBJ2-1; a weak D match, TRBD1 (6 bases). CDR1 LGHNA and CDR2 YSLEER come from the germline V gene. The CDR3 runs 13 residues. V lost 2 bases and J lost 8, with 10 bases in between. The CDR3 DNA sequence: TGCGCCAGCAGCCAAAACAGGGCCGATGAGCAGTTCTTC. Translation: CASSQNRADEQFF.

Concerning this clone itself: This same CDR3 is encoded by further DNA sequences in the sample. This sequence joins TRBV19 and TRBJ2-7; the D gene is possibly TRBD1 (6 bases). Germline V CDR1 and CDR2: LNHDA, SQIVND (reference sequence). Deletions cut 8 bases from V and 3 bases from J, with 11 bases between. The CDR3 runs to 12 residues. Here the CDR3 DNA reads TGTGCCAGTTCCACACAGGGCTACGAGCAGTACTTC. Its protein product is CASSTQGYEQYF.

This clone was seen a handful of times. This sequence joins TRBV30 and TRBJ1-1; possibly TRBD1 for D (6 bases). The CDR3 extends over 18 amino acids. Deletions cut 3 bases from V and 4 bases from J, with 27 bases between. Germline CDR1 reads GTSNPN; CDR2 reads SVGIG (reference sequence). The CDR3 protein is CAWSHKVGQHGRGTEAFF. In DNA form, the CDR3 reads TGTGCCTGGAGCCATAAGGTCGGACAGCATGGCCGGGGCACTGAAGCTTTCTTT.

The J gene is TRBJ2-3, the V gene TRBV7-8, with D tentatively TRBD2 (5 bases). CDR1 is SGHVS, CDR2 FQNEAQ, per germline. CDR3 length: 13 residues. Between the trimmed V and J ends, which lost 1 base and 5 bases, there was a span of 7 bases. The CDR3 DNA is TGTGCCAGCAGCTTAGATCGGGGAGATACGCAGTATTTT. It is translated as CASSLDRGDTQYF.

This clone was found a few times. The chain recombines TRBV4-3 with TRBJ1-2; perhaps TRBD1 as D (5 bases). Germline values: CDR1 LGHNA, CDR2 YSLEER. CDR3 length: 17 amino acids. Trimming stripped 0 bases from V and 1 base from J, with 15 bases between. The chain's CDR3 is CASSQDYPAQGNYGYTF. The DNA for the CDR3 is TGCGCCAGCAGCCAAGATTATCCGGCCCAGGGTAACTATGGCTACACCTTC.

The rearrangement joins TRBV13 to TRBJ2-7; 11 bases are shared with TRBD2. CDR1 PRHDT and CDR2 FYEKMQ come from the germline V gene (reference sequence). The CDR3 length is 15 residues. J gave up 11 bases and V 6 bases, and 15 bases lay outside the gene matches. For the CDR3, the DNA is TGTGCCAGCAGTCGCGCGACTAGCGGGGCCCAAAGGGAGTACGTC. Protein sequence: CASSRATSGAQREYV.

The V call is TRBV15, the J call TRBJ1-5; tentative D call: TRBD1 (5 bases). V was pared by 0 bases and J by 7 bases, with 10 bases between. Germline V gene data show CDR1 as LNHNV and CDR2 as YYDKDF (reference sequence). CDR3 length equals 14 residues. The CDR3, as DNA: TGTGCCACCAGCAGAGAGCAGGGAGGGCAGCCCCAGCATTTT. Protein: CATSREQGGQPQHF.

The rearrangement joins TRBV9 to TRBJ2-4; D might be TRBD1 (6 bases). In germline, CDR1 is SGDLS, CDR2 YYNGEE. CDR3 size: 14 residues. Trimming took off 0 bases at V and 15 bases at J, with 19 bases between the two ends. The CDR3 DNA is TGTGCCAGCAGCGTAGAGGGGGTATCGGGTCGTCCGTACTTC. Translated, it gives CASSVEGVSGRPYF.

This chain connects TRBV19 to TRBJ1-3, with 7 bases that match TRBD1. Unmatched junction bases numbered 6, after V lost 0 bases and J lost 4 bases. The CDR3 is made up of 16 amino acids. CDR1 LNHDA and CDR2 SQIVND come from the germline V gene (reference sequence). CDR3 region: CASSIDETGLGNTIYF. The CDR3 region has the DNA TGTGCCAGTAGTATAGACGAGACAGGGCTAGGAAACACCATATATTTT.

The chain carries TRBV7-8 and TRBJ2-7; D is perhaps TRBD1 (6 bases). CDR1 is SGHVS, CDR2 FQNEAQ, per germline. Deletions cut 3 bases from V and 5 bases from J, with 11 bases between. This CDR3 has 13 amino acids. The CDR3 coding sequence is TGTGCCAGCAGCTTGGACAGATTCAACGAGCAGTACGTC. Translated: CASSLDRFNEQYV.

This rearrangement joins TRBV25-1 to TRBJ2-1; no clear D. V was pared by 3 bases and J by 6 bases, with 6 bases between. The CDR3 totals 12 residues. From germline, CDR1 is MGHDK and CDR2 SYGVNS. CDR3 residues: CASSELSNEQFF. The CDR3 region has the DNA TGTGCCAGCAGTGAGCTAAGCAATGAGCAGTTCTTC.

The J gene is TRBJ2-2, the V gene TRBV11-2; 12 bases are shared with TRBD2. Germline V gives CDR1 SGHAT, CDR2 FQNNGV. Germline trimming cut 1 base from V and 4 bases from J; bases unmatched to any gene: 10. This CDR3 has 19 residues. The CDR3 DNA sequence: TGTGCCAGCAGCTTAGGCCGACTAGCGGGAGTTGGTGGCACCGGGGAGCTGTTTTTT. Residues: CASSLGRLAGVGGTGELFF.

This clone was seen only a few times. The V gene is TRBV4-3, the J gene TRBJ2-3; 8 bases agree with TRBD1. Germline V gives CDR1 LGHNA, CDR2 YSLEER. The CDR3 loop spans 15 amino acids. Trimming at V came to 0 bases and at J to 1 base, leaving 0 bases not matched to a gene. Here the CDR3 DNA reads TGCGCCAGCAGCCAAGAGGGACAGGGCACAGATACGCAGTATTTT. This encodes CASSQEGQGTDTQYF.

The V and J genes are TRBV11-3 and TRBJ1-4, with 11 bases that match TRBD1. CDR3 length: 15 residues. The germline CDR1 and CDR2 sequences are SGHNT and YENEEA. V shed 4 bases and J 7 bases; nucleotides not matched to a gene: 5. The chain's CDR3 is CASSWTGGIAEKLFF. The CDR3 region has the DNA TGTGCCAGCAGCTGGACAGGGGGCATCGCTGAAAAACTGTTTTTT.

The chain links TRBV19 to TRBJ1-3; D not resolved. The germline V gene encodes CDR1 LNHDA and CDR2 SQIVND (reference sequence). CDR3 length: 13 residues. The ends were cut back, 10 bases at V and 4 bases at J, with 14 bases in the middle. The CDR3 is CAIPSVSGNTIYF. In DNA form, the CDR3 reads TGTGCCATCCCCAGCGTGAGCGGAAACACCATATATTTT.

This chain links TRBV6-1 with TRBJ1-5; 9 bases are shared with TRBD1. This CDR3 spans 15 amino acids. CDR1 MNHNS and CDR2 SASEGT come from the germline V gene. V trimming: 7 bases; J trimming: 1 base; junction bases outside the gene matches: 5. CDR3 protein: CASTFGTGSNQPQHF. CDR3 nucleotides: TGTGCCAGCACCTTCGGGACAGGGAGCAATCAGCCCCAGCATTTT.

The V gene is TRBV29-1, the J gene TRBJ2-5, with a tentative D call TRBD1 (5 bases). There are 13 residues in the CDR3. Trimming removed 1 base at V and 2 bases at J, with 8 bases between. Looked up from germline, CDR1 is SQVTM and CDR2 is ANQGSEA. Here the CDR3 reads CSVEGRQQETQYF. The CDR3 DNA is TGCAGCGTTGAAGGTAGACAGCAAGAGACCCAGTACTTC. Combining the CDR3 with reference TRBV29-1 and TRBJ2-5 gives the whole variable domain SAVISQKPSRDICQRGTSLTIQCQVDSQVTMMFWYRQQPGQSLTLIATANQGSEATYESGFVIDKFPISRPNLTFSTLTVSNMSPEDSSIYLCSVEGRQQETQYFGPGTRLLVL.

In its sample, this clone was seen a few times. The genes are TRBV19 and TRBJ1-2; TRBD1 aligns across 9 bases. Germline V gene lookup returns CDR1 LNHDA and CDR2 SQIVND (reference sequence). The CDR3 spans 15 residues. The junction had 10 bases not matched to a gene; V was cut back by 6 bases and J by 5 bases. The CDR3 bases are TGTGCCAGTAGCGTGGGTACAGGGGGCGTTTATGGCTACACCTTC. It codes for CASSVGTGGVYGYTF.

The gene calls are TRBV5-1 and TRBJ2-7; D gene uncertain. Germline-derived CDR1 and CDR2 are SGHRS and YFSETQ. V lost 1 base and J lost 6, with 20 bases in between. There are 16 residues in the CDR3. The chain's CDR3 is CASSLISSGLMAEQYF. The CDR3 region has the DNA TGCGCCAGCAGCTTGATTTCTTCTGGGCTTATGGCCGAGCAGTACTTC.

A few counts support this clone. The rearrangement links TRBV30 to TRBJ1-4, with a weak D call TRBD1 (5 bases). The CDR3 is 14 residues long. Germline assignment: CDR1 GTSNPN and CDR2 SVGIG (reference sequence). The V end lost 0 bases, the J end lost 9 bases, and 14 bases lay between the germline ends. In DNA form, the CDR3 reads TGTGCCTGGAGTGTACAGGCTGGAAGTAAAAAACTGTTTTTT. It encodes CAWSVQAGSKKLFF.

The sample holds a few counts of this clone. V is TRBV7-8 and J is TRBJ2-3, with TRBD2 matching 9 bases. Germline CDR1 reads SGHVS; CDR2 reads FQNEAQ. This CDR3 is 16 amino acids long. Trimming cost V 7 bases and J 3 bases; bases outside gene matches: 11. DNA for the CDR3: TGTGCCAGCATCCAGGCGGGAGGGCCCTCAACAGATACGCAGTATTTT. This translates into CASIQAGGPSTDTQYF.

This chain connects TRBV12-2 to TRBJ1-2; the table's D gene call, TRBD1, was not cross checked with the DNA. TRBV12-2 corresponds to a pseudogene. This CDR3 contains 12 residues. Here the CDR3 DNA reads TGTGCAAGTCGCTACGACAGGGGTGGCTACACCTTC. This encodes CASRYDRGGYTF.

The genes are TRBV6-1 and TRBJ1-4; no reliable D call. Per the germline V gene, CDR1 is MNHNS and CDR2 is SASEGT. This CDR3 has 14 residues. The V end was cut by 2 bases, the J end by 6 bases, with 10 bases between. The CDR3 loop reads CASSERGFYEKLFF. CDR3 bases: TGTGCCAGCAGTGAAAGAGGGTTTTATGAAAAACTGTTTTTT.

V and J are TRBV2 and TRBJ2-7; D is uncertain. CDR1 SNHLY and CDR2 FYNNEI come from the germline V gene. The CDR3 consists of 15 residues. V was clipped by 3 bases and J by 1 base, with 13 bases between them. CDR3 DNA sequence: TGTGCCAGCAGTGATCTGGCCCGAGCGTCCTACGAGCAGTACTTC. Residues: CASSDLARASYEQYF.